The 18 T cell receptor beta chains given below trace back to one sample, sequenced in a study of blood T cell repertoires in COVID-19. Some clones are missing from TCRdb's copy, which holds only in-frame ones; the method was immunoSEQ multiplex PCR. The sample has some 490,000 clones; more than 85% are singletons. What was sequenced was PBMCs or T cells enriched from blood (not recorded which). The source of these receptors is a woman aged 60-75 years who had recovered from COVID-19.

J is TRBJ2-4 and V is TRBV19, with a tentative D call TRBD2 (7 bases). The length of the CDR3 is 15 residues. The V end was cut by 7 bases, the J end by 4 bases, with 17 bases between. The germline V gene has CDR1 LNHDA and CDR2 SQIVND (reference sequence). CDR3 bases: TGTGCCAGTACTCCAAAGGGGGGGCAGAAAAACATTCAGTACTTC. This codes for CASTPKGGQKNIQYF.

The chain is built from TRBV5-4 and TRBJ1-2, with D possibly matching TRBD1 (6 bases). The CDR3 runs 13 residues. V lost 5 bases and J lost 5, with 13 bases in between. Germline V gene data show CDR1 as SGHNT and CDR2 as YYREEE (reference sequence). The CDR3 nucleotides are TGTGCCAGCAGTTCCCCGGACAGATATGGCTACACCTTC. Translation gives CASSSPDRYGYTF.

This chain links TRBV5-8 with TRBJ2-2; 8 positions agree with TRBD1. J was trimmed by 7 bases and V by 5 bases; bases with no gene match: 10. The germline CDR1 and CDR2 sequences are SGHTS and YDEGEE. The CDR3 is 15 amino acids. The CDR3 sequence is CASRKRQGQGGELFF. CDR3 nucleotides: TGTGCCAGCAGAAAGAGACAGGGGCAGGGCGGGGAGCTGTTTTTT.

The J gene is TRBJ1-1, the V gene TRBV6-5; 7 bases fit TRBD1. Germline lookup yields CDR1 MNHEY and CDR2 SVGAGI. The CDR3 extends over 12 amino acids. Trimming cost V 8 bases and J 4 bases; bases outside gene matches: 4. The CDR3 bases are TGTGCCAGCTGGGACAGCTTCACTGAAGCTTTCTTT. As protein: CASWDSFTEAFF.

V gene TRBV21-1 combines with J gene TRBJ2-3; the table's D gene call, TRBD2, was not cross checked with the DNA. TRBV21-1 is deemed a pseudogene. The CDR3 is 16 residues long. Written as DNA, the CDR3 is TGTGCCAGCAGCAAAGTGGGGAGTACTAGCACAGATACGCAGTATTTT. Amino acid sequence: CASSKVGSTSTDTQYF.

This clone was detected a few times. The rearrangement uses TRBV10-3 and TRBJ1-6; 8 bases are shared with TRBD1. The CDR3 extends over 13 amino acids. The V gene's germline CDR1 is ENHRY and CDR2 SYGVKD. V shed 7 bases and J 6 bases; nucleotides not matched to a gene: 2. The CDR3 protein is CAITDRVNSPLHF. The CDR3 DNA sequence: TGTGCCATCACGGACAGGGTTAATTCACCCCTCCACTTT.

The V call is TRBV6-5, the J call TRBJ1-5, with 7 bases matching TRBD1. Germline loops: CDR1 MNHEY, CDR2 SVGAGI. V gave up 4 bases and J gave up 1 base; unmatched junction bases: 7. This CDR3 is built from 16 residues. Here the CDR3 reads CASSLVGGWSNQPQHF. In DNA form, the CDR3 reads TGTGCCAGCAGTTTGGTAGGGGGCTGGAGCAATCAGCCCCAGCATTTT.

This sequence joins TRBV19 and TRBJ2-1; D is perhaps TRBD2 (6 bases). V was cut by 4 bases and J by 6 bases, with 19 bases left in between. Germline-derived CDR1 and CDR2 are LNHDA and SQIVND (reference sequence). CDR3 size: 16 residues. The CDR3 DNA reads TGTGCCAGTAGTAATGCTCCCAGGGTCGGGGGCAATGAGCAGTTCTTC. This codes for CASSNAPRVGGNEQFF.

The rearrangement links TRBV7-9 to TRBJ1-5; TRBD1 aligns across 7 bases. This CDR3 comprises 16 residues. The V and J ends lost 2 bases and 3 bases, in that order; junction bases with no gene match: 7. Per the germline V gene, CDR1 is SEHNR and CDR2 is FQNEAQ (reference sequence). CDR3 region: CASSLRGRDNNQPQHF. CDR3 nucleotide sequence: TGTGCCAGCAGCTTAAGGGGGCGAGACAACAATCAGCCCCAGCATTTT.

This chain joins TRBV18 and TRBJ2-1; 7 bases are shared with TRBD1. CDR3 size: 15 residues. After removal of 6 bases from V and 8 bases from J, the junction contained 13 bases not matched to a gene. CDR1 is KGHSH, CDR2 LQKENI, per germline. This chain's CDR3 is CASSPTGKRSHEQFF. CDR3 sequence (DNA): TGTGCCAGCTCTCCGACAGGGAAACGGTCTCATGAGCAGTTCTTC.

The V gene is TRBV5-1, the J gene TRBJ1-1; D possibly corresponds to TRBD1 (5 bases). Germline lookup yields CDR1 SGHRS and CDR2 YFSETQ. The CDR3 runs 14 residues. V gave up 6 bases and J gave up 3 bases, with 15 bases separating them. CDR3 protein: CASTPGGGDTEAFF. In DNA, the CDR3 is TGCGCCAGCACCCCCGGTGGGGGGGACACTGAAGCTTTCTTT.

The CDR3 protein is CASSLDRQSTEAFF. CDR3 sequence (DNA): TGTGCCAGCAGCTTAGACAGACAGAGCACTGAAGCTTTCTTT. The rearrangement links TRBV11-2 to TRBJ1-1; possibly TRBD1 for D (5 bases). The germline gives CDR1 SGHAT, CDR2 FQNNGV. This CDR3 is 14 amino acids long. V lost 0 bases to trimming and J lost 4 bases, with 9 bases between them. Looking up the rest from reference TRBV11-2 and TRBJ1-1 gives the full variable domain: EAGVAQSPRYKIIEKRQSVAFWCNPISGHATLYWYQQILGQGPKLLIQFQNNGVVDDSQLPKDRFSAERLKGVDSTLKIQPAKLEDSAVYLCASSLDRQSTEAFFGQGTRLTVV.

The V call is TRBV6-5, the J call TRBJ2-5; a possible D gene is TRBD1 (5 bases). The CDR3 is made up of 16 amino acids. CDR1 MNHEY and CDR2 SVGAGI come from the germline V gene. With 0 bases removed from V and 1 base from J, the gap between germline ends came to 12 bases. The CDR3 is CASSYSVGAGQETQYF. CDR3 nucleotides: TGTGCCAGCAGTTACTCAGTAGGGGCCGGCCAAGAGACCCAGTACTTC.

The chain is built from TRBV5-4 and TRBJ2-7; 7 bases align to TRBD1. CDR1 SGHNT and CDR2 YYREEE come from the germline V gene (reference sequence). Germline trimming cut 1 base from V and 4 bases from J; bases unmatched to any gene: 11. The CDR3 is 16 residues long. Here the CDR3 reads CASSLRNRGKKYEQYV. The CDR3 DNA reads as TGTGCCAGCAGCTTGCGGAACAGGGGTAAGAAGTACGAGCAGTACGTC.

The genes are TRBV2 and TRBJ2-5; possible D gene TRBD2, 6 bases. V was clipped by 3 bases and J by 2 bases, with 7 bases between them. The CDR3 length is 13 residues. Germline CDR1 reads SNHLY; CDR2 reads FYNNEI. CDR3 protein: CASSDAGQETQYF. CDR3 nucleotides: TGTGCCAGCAGTGATGCGGGGCAAGAGACCCAGTACTTC.

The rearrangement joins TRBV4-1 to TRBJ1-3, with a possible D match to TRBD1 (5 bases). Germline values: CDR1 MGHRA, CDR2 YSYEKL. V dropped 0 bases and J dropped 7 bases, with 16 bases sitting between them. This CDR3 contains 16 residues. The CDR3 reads CASSQDSAGMANTIYF. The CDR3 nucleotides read TGCGCCAGCAGCCAAGATTCGGCAGGGATGGCGAACACCATATATTTT.

The CDR3 DNA is TGTGCCAGCAGTTACACCCCAGTAACTAATGAAAAACTGTTTTTT. It specifies CASSYTPVTNEKLFF. The chain is built from TRBV6-5 and TRBJ1-4, with D unresolved. The CDR3 extends over 15 amino acids. Trimming removed 2 bases at V and 1 base at J, with 8 bases between. The germline V gene encodes CDR1 MNHEY and CDR2 SVGAGI.

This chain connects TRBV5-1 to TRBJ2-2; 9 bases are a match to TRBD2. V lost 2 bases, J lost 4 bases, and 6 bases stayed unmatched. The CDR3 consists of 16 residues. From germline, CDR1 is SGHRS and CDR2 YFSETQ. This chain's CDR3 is CASSFGGGGGTGELFF. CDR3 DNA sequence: TGCGCCAGCAGCTTCGGTGGCGGGGGGGGCACCGGGGAGCTGTTTTTT.